One sample yielded the 29 T cell receptor beta chains listed below, sequenced in a study of T cells in Graves' hyperthyroidism and ophthalmopathy. There were TCR beta CDR3 regions amplified from RNA transcripts. HTBI primers were used for first-round RT-PCR of the TCR CDR3. TCRdb recomputed calls from the multiplex PCR reads with MiXCR, one row per CDR3 protein. Of some 340,000 distinct CDR3 sequences listed, approximately 13% are singletons. Sequencing was performed on blood. The receptors originated from a woman in her 40s with Graves' ophthalmopathy.

V usage is TRBV9 and J usage is TRBJ2-1, with 9 bases lining up with TRBD2. J was trimmed by 6 bases and V by 0 bases; bases with no gene match: 4. The CDR3 covers 15 residues. The germline CDR1 and CDR2 sequences are SGDLS and YYNGEE. The DNA of the CDR3 is TGTGCCAGCAGCGTAGGCAGGACTAGCGTCAATGAGCAGTTCTTC. Protein product: CASSVGRTSVNEQFF.

V is TRBV4-2 and J is TRBJ1-1, with D possibly being TRBD1 (5 bases). Trimming shortened V by 0 bases and J by 3 bases, and 17 bases separated the two germline ends. Germline V gene sequence: CDR1 LGHNA, CDR2 YNFKEQ. This CDR3 has 17 residues. CDR3 region: CASSQEFGTSTDTEAFF. The CDR3 DNA follows: TGTGCCAGCAGCCAAGAATTCGGGACTTCCACCGACACTGAAGCTTTCTTT.

The genes are TRBV5-1 and TRBJ2-7; no clear D gene. The length of the CDR3 is 13 residues. Germline loops: CDR1 SGHRS, CDR2 YFSETQ. The V end lost 0 bases, the J end lost 6 bases, and 10 bases lay between the germline ends. DNA of the CDR3: TGCGCCAGCAGCTTGGTTCAGGATGGCGAGCAGTACTTC. Residues: CASSLVQDGEQYF. Complete variable domain (other parts from reference TRBV5-1 and TRBJ2-7): KAGVTQTPRYLIKTRGQQVTLSCSPISGHRSVSWYQQTPGQGLQFLFEYFSETQRNKGNFPGRFSGRQFSNSRSEMNVSTLELGDSALYLCASSLVQDGEQYFGPGTRLTVT.

In its sample, this clonotype was seen many times. This chain uses TRBV12-3 or TRBV12-4 with TRBJ1-1; 9 nucleotides match TRBD1. CDR3 size: 13 residues. The ends lost 5 bases at V and 5 bases at J; junction bases unmatched: 3. The CDR3 loop is CASSLGQGTEAFF. CDR3 in DNA: TGTGCCAGCAGTCTGGGACAGGGTACTGAAGCTTTCTTT.

This clonotype was seen a single time. Possible read error: a much larger clone is one base away. The rearrangement joins TRBV7-8 to TRBJ1-2; TRBD1 might be the D (6 bases). This CDR3 contains 13 residues. CDR1 SGHVS and CDR2 FQNEAQ come from the germline V gene. Trimming took off 2 bases at V and 8 bases at J, with 12 bases between the two ends. The CDR3: CASSLKGGGGYTF. As DNA, the CDR3 is TGTGCCAGCAGCTTAAAGGGGGGGGGAGGCTACACCTTC. Drawing the rest from reference TRBV7-8 and TRBJ1-2, the complete variable domain is GAGVSQSPRYKVAKRGQDVALRCDPISGHVSLFWYQQALGQGPEFLTYFQNEAQLDKSGLPSDRFFAERPEGSVSTLKIQRTQQEDSAVYLCASSLKGGGGYTFGSGTRLTVV.

This clonotype was counted ten times or more. The chain employs TRBV27 and TRBJ2-7, with a tentative D call TRBD2 (5 bases). CDR3 length: 13 residues. Deletions cut 2 bases from V and 7 bases from J, with 12 bases between. Per germline, CDR1 MNHEY and CDR2 SMNVEV (reference sequence). CDR3 region: CASSLIEGGEQYF. The DNA for the CDR3 is TGTGCCAGCAGTTTAATCGAGGGCGGAGAGCAGTACTTC.

This clonotype appeared a few times. The V call is TRBV9, the J call TRBJ2-7, with D possibly being TRBD2 (7 bases). This CDR3 is 16 amino acids long. The germline CDR1 and CDR2 sequences are SGDLS and YYNGEE. V lost 0 bases and J 2 bases, leaving 15 bases between the germline ends. CDR3 DNA sequence: TGTGCCAGCAGCGTAGGATTAGGGGGGGTCCCCTACGAGCAGTACTTC. As protein: CASSVGLGGVPYEQYF.

Ten or more counts support this clonotype. This chain uses TRBV2 with TRBJ1-5; possible D gene TRBD1, 5 bases. The length of the CDR3 is 15 residues. The germline CDR1 and CDR2 sequences are SNHLY and FYNNEI. The V and J ends lost 8 bases and 0 bases respectively, with 14 bases between them. The CDR3 reads CASGRQGPSNQPQHF. The CDR3 DNA is TGTGCCAGCGGGAGGCAGGGCCCTAGCAATCAGCCCCAGCATTTT.

This clonotype was found many times. V usage is TRBV5-1 and J usage is TRBJ2-3, with a weak D call TRBD1 (6 bases). Trimming cost V 0 bases and J 3 bases, with 17 bases left between them. Germline CDR1 is SGHRS and CDR2 is YFSETQ. This CDR3 has 17 residues. The chain's CDR3 is CASSLGQAKRATDTQYF. CDR3 sequence (DNA): TGCGCCAGCAGCTTGGGACAGGCTAAGAGGGCTACAGATACGCAGTATTTT. The full variable domain, its missing parts supplied by reference TRBV5-1 and TRBJ2-3, is KAGVTQTPRYLIKTRGQQVTLSCSPISGHRSVSWYQQTPGQGLQFLFEYFSETQRNKGNFPGRFSGRQFSNSRSEMNVSTLELGDSALYLCASSLGQAKRATDTQYFGPGTRLTVL.

In regard to this clonotype: A much larger clonotype is one base distant, so this may be a read error. The chain employs TRBV6-1 and TRBJ1-1; the D is unclear. Trimming pared 3 bases from V and 5 bases from J, leaving 13 bases between. Germline assignment: CDR1 MNHNS and CDR2 SASEGT. This CDR3 has 14 residues. The chain's CDR3 is CASSEQRGITEAFF. Written as DNA, the CDR3 is TGTGCCAGCAGTGAGCAACGGGGAATAACTGAAGCTTTCTTT.

Ten or more counts support this clonotype. The V call is TRBV12-3 or TRBV12-4, the J call TRBJ1-2, with D perhaps TRBD1 (6 bases). CDR3 size: 15 residues. Trimming removed 5 bases from V and 3 bases from J, with 16 bases in between. The CDR3 coding sequence is TGTGCCAGCAGTCCTCACCCGACAGGCCACTATGGCTACACCTTC. Protein sequence: CASSPHPTGHYGYTF.

This clonotype was detected many times. The chain uses TRBV2 and TRBJ1-2; possibly TRBD1 for D (6 bases). V dropped 3 bases and J dropped 0 bases, with 8 bases sitting between them. Germline-derived CDR1 and CDR2 are SNHLY and FYNNEI. The CDR3 loop spans 14 amino acids. The CDR3 sequence: CASSDPGANYGYTF. The CDR3 nucleotides are TGTGCCAGCAGTGATCCAGGGGCTAACTATGGCTACACCTTC.

This clonotype was recorded at least ten times. The CDR3 spells CASSQLGTHSYEQYF. CDR3 nucleotides: TGTGCCAGCAGCCAGCTCGGGACACATAGCTACGAGCAGTACTTC. The J gene is TRBJ2-7, the V gene TRBV14; TRBD1 is a possible D gene (6 bases). CDR3 size: 15 residues. From germline, CDR1 is SGHDN and CDR2 FVKESK. Trimming left V 3 bases short and J 3 bases short, with 15 bases between.

The chain joins TRBV24-1 to TRBJ2-1; tentative D call: TRBD1 (6 bases). V was trimmed by 6 bases and J by 8 bases, leaving 16 bases between them. Germline-derived CDR1 and CDR2 are KGHDR and SFDVKD. CDR3 length: 14 residues. The CDR3 nucleotides are TGTGCCACCAGTTTCTCAGGGGTAGGGGATGAGCAGTTCTTC. Translation gives CATSFSGVGDEQFF.

The gene calls are TRBV7-9 and TRBJ2-2; D possibly matches TRBD1 or TRBD2 (6 bases each). The germline V and J ends were trimmed by 3 bases and 3 bases, with 8 bases remaining between them. The CDR3 loop spans 14 amino acids. In germline, CDR1 is SEHNR, CDR2 FQNEAQ (reference sequence). DNA of the CDR3: TGTGCCAGCAGCTTCGGGGGCCACACCGGGGAGCTGTTTTTT. Translated: CASSFGGHTGELFF.

This clonotype was counted many times. V and J are TRBV10-2 and TRBJ2-3, with D unclear. V lost 8 bases to trimming and J lost 0 bases, with 6 bases between them. Germline V CDR1 and CDR2: WSHSY, SAAADI. This CDR3 has 12 amino acids. The CDR3 spells CASGSSTDTQYF. As DNA, the CDR3 is TGCGCCAGCGGTAGCAGCACAGATACGCAGTATTTT.

This clonotype was counted at least ten times. The CDR3, as DNA: TGTGCCAGCAGCTCCAACCCCGGGTGGCAGGGACGCGCCGGGGAGCTGTTTTTT. Protein: CASSSNPGWQGRAGELFF. The chain uses TRBV6-1 and TRBJ2-2; either TRBD1 or TRBD2 may supply D (5 bases each). CDR3 length equals 18 residues. V lost 6 bases, J lost 6 bases, and 26 bases lay in between. Germline V gene lookup returns CDR1 MNHNS and CDR2 SASEGT.

The genes are TRBV10-1 and TRBJ2-3; 12 bases line up with TRBD2. Germline V gene data show CDR1 as WNHNN and CDR2 as SYGVQD (reference sequence). The junction had 10 bases not matched to a gene; V was cut back by 5 bases and J by 4 bases. The CDR3 totals 17 residues. The CDR3, as DNA: TGCGCCAGCAGTAGGTATCAACTAGCGGGAGGCTCAGATACGCAGTATTTT. Protein product: CASSRYQLAGGSDTQYF.

This rearrangement joins TRBV9 to TRBJ2-7; D gene ambiguous. V shed 3 bases and J shed 6 bases, with 13 bases lying between them. In germline, CDR1 is SGDLS, CDR2 YYNGEE. This CDR3 has 13 residues. The CDR3 here is CASSATPGAEQYF. The CDR3 coding sequence is TGTGCCAGCAGCGCGACCCCCGGTGCCGAGCAGTACTTC.

In its sample, this clonotype was seen many times. The chain has TRBV27 and TRBJ1-3; D unclear. V was clipped by 5 bases and J by 2 bases, with 13 bases between them. The length of the CDR3 is 15 residues. Germline V CDR1 and CDR2: MNHEY, SMNVEV (reference sequence). The CDR3, as DNA: TGTGCCAGCAGTAAGCAACGAGGGACTGGAAACACCATATATTTT. Protein product: CASSKQRGTGNTIYF.

The V and J genes are TRBV29-1 and TRBJ1-2; D may be TRBD1 (6 bases). The V gene's germline CDR1 is SQVTM and CDR2 ANQGSEA. This CDR3 contains 13 residues. V lost 5 bases to trimming and J lost 5 bases, with 15 bases between them. DNA for the CDR3: TGCAGCGTTAACCTACAGGGAACTTATGGCTACACCTTC. This sequence encodes CSVNLQGTYGYTF.

As concerns this clonotype: This clone may be a read error of a much larger clone one base away. This sequence joins TRBV5-1 and TRBJ1-5; TRBD1 agrees at 8 bases. The length of the CDR3 is 16 residues. Germline V CDR1 and CDR2: SGHRS, YFSETQ. This CDR3 is CAGSLGAGGAGQPQHF. The CDR3 nucleotides are TGCGCCGGCAGCTTGGGTGCAGGGGGCGCGGGTCAGCCCCAGCATTTT.

This clonotype was seen repeatedly, ten times or more. The chain has TRBV6-1 and TRBJ1-2, with D maybe TRBD1 (6 bases). V lost 0 bases and J lost 4, with 18 bases in between. Germline assignment: CDR1 MNHNS and CDR2 SASEGT. This CDR3 is 17 amino acids long. The CDR3 DNA sequence: TGTGCCAGCAGTGAAGCGGGCAGGACAGCTTATTTCTATGGCTACACCTTC. Translated: CASSEAGRTAYFYGYTF.

This clonotype came up a few times. CDR3 amino acids: CASSQLGGETQYF. In DNA, the CDR3 is TGTGCCAGCAGCCAACTAGGGGGAGAGACCCAGTACTTC. The chain recombines TRBV4-2 with TRBJ2-5; D is possibly TRBD1 (6 bases). This CDR3 is built from 13 residues. Per the germline V gene, CDR1 is LGHNA and CDR2 is YNFKEQ. The germline V and J ends were trimmed by 2 bases and 4 bases, with 8 bases remaining between them.

This clonotype was seen at least ten times. The gene calls are TRBV28 and TRBJ1-1; tentative D call: TRBD1 (5 bases). V was pared by 6 bases and J by 7 bases, with 9 bases between. The CDR3 is 11 residues long. Germline CDR1 is MDHEN and CDR2 is SYDVKM. CDR3 amino acids: CASSTRGEAFF. CDR3 coding DNA: TGTGCCAGCAGCACAAGGGGTGAAGCTTTCTTT.

This chain links TRBV19 with TRBJ1-5, with a possible D match to TRBD1 (6 bases). This CDR3 has 12 residues. V lost 8 bases to trimming and J lost 5 bases, with 10 bases between them. CDR1 is LNHDA, CDR2 SQIVND, per germline (reference sequence). CDR3 loop: CASPGDDQPQHF. CDR3 sequence (DNA): TGTGCCAGTCCAGGGGACGATCAGCCCCAGCATTTT.

This clonotype turned up a few times. The genes are TRBV24-1 and TRBJ2-2; D remains ambiguous. Between the trimmed V and J ends, which lost 0 bases and 6 bases, there was a span of 13 bases. The V gene's germline CDR1 is KGHDR and CDR2 SFDVKD. The CDR3 runs to 16 residues. The CDR3, as DNA: TGTGCCACCAGTGATTTGGCCTTGGAACTCCCCGGGGAGCTGTTTTTT. The encoded protein is CATSDLALELPGELFF.

This clonotype has just a few counts. This chain links TRBV7-9 with TRBJ2-5; the D gene is possibly TRBD1 (6 bases). The CDR3 contains 14 residues. Trimming cost V 2 bases and J 2 bases, with 9 bases left between them. Germline loops: CDR1 SEHNR, CDR2 FQNEAQ (reference sequence). The DNA of the CDR3 is TGTGCCAGCAGCTTAAACAGGGTTCAAGAGACCCAGTACTTC. It is translated as CASSLNRVQETQYF.

Many counts were recorded for this clonotype. V is TRBV15 and J is TRBJ2-5; TRBD1 matches at 7 bases. After removal of 9 bases from V and 3 bases from J, the junction contained 7 bases not matched to a gene. The CDR3 runs 13 residues. The germline V gene encodes CDR1 LNHNV and CDR2 YYDKDF (reference sequence). CDR3 sequence reads: CATRTGTEETQYF. In nucleotides, the CDR3 is TGTGCCACGCGTACCGGGACAGAAGAGACCCAGTACTTC.